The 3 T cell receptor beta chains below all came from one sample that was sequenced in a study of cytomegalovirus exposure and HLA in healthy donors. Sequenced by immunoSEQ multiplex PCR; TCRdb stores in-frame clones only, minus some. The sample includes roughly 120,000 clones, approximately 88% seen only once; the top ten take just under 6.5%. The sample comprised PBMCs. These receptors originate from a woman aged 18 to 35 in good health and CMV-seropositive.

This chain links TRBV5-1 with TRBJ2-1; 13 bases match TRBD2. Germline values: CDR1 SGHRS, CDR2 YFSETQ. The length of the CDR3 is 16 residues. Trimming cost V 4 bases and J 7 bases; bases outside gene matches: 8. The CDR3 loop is CASSTGLAGDRNEQFF. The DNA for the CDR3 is TGCGCCAGCAGCACCGGACTAGCGGGAGACAGGAATGAGCAGTTCTTC. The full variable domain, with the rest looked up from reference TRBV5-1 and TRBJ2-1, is KAGVTQTPRYLIKTRGQQVTLSCSPISGHRSVSWYQQTPGQGLQFLFEYFSETQRNKGNFPGRFSGRQFSNSRSEMNVSTLELGDSALYLCASSTGLAGDRNEQFFGPGTRLTVL.

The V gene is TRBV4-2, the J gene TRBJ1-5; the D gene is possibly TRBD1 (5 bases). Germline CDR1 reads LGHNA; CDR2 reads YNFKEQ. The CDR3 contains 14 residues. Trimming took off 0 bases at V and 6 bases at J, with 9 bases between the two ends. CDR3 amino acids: CASSQDRVGQPQHF. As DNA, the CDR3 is TGTGCCAGCAGCCAAGACAGGGTCGGTCAGCCCCAGCATTTT.

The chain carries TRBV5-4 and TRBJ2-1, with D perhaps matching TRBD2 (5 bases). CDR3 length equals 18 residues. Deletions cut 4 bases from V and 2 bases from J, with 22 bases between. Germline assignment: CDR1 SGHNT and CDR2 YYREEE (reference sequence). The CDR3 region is CASSRGGSRLDAYNEQFF. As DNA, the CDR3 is TGTGCCAGCAGCCGAGGCGGGTCTCGTCTGGACGCCTACAATGAGCAGTTCTTC.